Following are 21 T cell receptor beta chains from one sample sequenced in a study of CD8+ T cells in alopecia areata. Sample treatment: oral pan-JAK inhibitor, 5-10 mg twice daily. The sequencing template was cDNA reverse transcribed from extracted RNA. Data came from immunoSEQ multiplex PCR; TCRdb stores just in-frame clones and leaves some out. The table records roughly 200,000 clones, 53% of them present only once. The sample consisted of CD8+ T cells sorted from blood, taken at week 24, from a patient treated with tofacitinib. The receptors here all came from a human donor with alopecia areata.

This chain uses TRBV25-1 with TRBJ1-5; D is unresolved. The germline V gene encodes CDR1 MGHDK and CDR2 SYGVNS. The V end lost 2 bases, the J end lost 0 bases, and 2 bases lay between the germline ends. CDR3 length: 13 residues. The CDR3 DNA reads as TGTGCCAGCAGTGAAAATAGCAATCAGCCCCAGCATTTT. This gives the protein CASSENSNQPQHF. The whole variable domain, remainder taken from reference TRBV25-1 and TRBJ1-5, is EADIYQTPRYLVIGTGKKITLECSQTMGHDKMYWYQQDPGMELHLIHYSYGVNSTEKGDLSSESTVSRIRTEHFPLTLESARPSHTSQYLCASSENSNQPQHFGDGTRLSIL.

Remarks on this clone: This CDR3 is also generated by other DNA sequences in the sample. The V gene is TRBV29-1, the J gene TRBJ2-7; 7 nucleotides align to TRBD2. CDR3 length: 12 residues. V lost 3 bases, J lost 3 bases, and 2 bases stayed unmatched. From germline, CDR1 is SQVTM and CDR2 ANQGSEA. The CDR3 nucleotides are TGCAGCGTTGAGGCGGGGGACTACGAGCAGTACTTC. Amino acid sequence: CSVEAGDYEQYF.

In this sample, this clone turned up a few times. The chain uses TRBV30 and TRBJ2-7; the D gene is possibly TRBD1 (6 bases). This CDR3 spans 13 amino acids. V gave up 3 bases and J gave up 2 bases, with 11 bases separating them. CDR1 and CDR2 from the germline V gene are GTSNPN and SVGIG (reference sequence). CDR3 in DNA: TGTGCCTGGAGGACGACAGGCGCCTACGAGCAGTACTTC. Translation: CAWRTTGAYEQYF.

In this sample, this clone turned up a few times. At the DNA level, this CDR3 is encoded by other sequences in the same sample as well. The chain couples TRBV30 to TRBJ1-2, with D maybe TRBD1 (6 bases). The germline V gene has CDR1 GTSNPN and CDR2 SVGIG (reference sequence). V shed 4 bases and J shed 6 bases, with 12 bases lying between them. CDR3 length: 12 amino acids. This chain's CDR3 is CAWTAGADGYTF. CDR3 coding DNA: TGTGCCTGGACGGCGGGGGCAGATGGCTACACCTTC.

This clone has just a few counts. This chain uses TRBV19 with TRBJ1-1; D call uncertain. This CDR3 is 15 amino acids long. Germline CDR1 LNHDA, CDR2 SQIVND (reference sequence). V was cut by 1 base and J by 6 bases, with 15 bases left in between. In DNA form, the CDR3 reads TGTGCCAGTAGTATAGGCGACGGAACTGGACCTGAAGCTTTCTTT. Its translation: CASSIGDGTGPEAFF.

The gene calls are TRBV4-3 and TRBJ2-3; tentatively, D is TRBD2 (5 bases). This CDR3 contains 16 residues. Germline-derived CDR1 and CDR2 are LGHNA and YSLEER. The V gene lost 1 base and the J gene lost 2 bases, with 13 bases spanning the gap. The CDR3 DNA sequence: TGCGCCAGCAGCCAAGGTTACAGCGGATCCACAGATACGCAGTATTTT. Its translation: CASSQGYSGSTDTQYF.

This chain uses TRBV7-9 with TRBJ1-2; D unresolved. Germline V gives CDR1 SEHNR, CDR2 FQNEAQ (reference sequence). This CDR3 has 11 residues. The V and J ends lost 5 bases and 5 bases respectively, with 6 bases between them. CDR3 in DNA: TGTGCCAGCAGCGTTGAGTATGGCTACACCTTC. The encoded protein is CASSVEYGYTF.

V and J are TRBV29-1 and TRBJ2-7; no firm D call. V shed 1 base and J shed 0 bases, with 13 bases lying between them. Germline V gene sequence: CDR1 SQVTM, CDR2 ANQGSEA. The CDR3 is 15 residues long. The CDR3 nucleotides are TGCAGCGTTGAAGTAGTGGGTTTCAGCTCCTACGAGCAGTACTTC. Its translation: CSVEVVGFSSYEQYF.

This rearrangement joins TRBV19 to TRBJ1-1, with a weak D call TRBD1 (6 bases). V was pared by 8 bases and J by 1 base, with 11 bases between. Germline CDR1 reads LNHDA; CDR2 reads SQIVND (reference sequence). The CDR3 extends over 13 amino acids. The CDR3 here is CASSEQGNTEAFF. Written as DNA, the CDR3 is TGTGCCAGTTCTGAACAGGGGAACACTGAAGCTTTCTTT.

In this sample, this clone turned up a few times. This chain joins TRBV29-1 and TRBJ1-2; D is uncertain. Germline CDR1 is SQVTM and CDR2 is ANQGSEA. The V and J ends lost 4 bases and 3 bases respectively, with 15 bases between them. The CDR3 loop spans 14 amino acids. Written as DNA, the CDR3 is TGCAGCGTTGTCTCAGGTTCCCCCGACTATGGCTACACCTTC. Translating it yields CSVVSGSPDYGYTF.

This clone has a handful of counts. The chain joins TRBV29-1 to TRBJ1-1; D gene unclear. The length of the CDR3 is 11 residues. CDR1 is SQVTM, CDR2 ANQGSEA, per germline. This chain's CDR3 is CSALWNTEAFF. DNA for the CDR3: TGCAGTGCGCTGTGGAACACTGAAGCTTTCTTT.

V and J are TRBV7-9 and TRBJ1-1, with D possibly being TRBD1 (5 bases). This CDR3 has 15 amino acids. V was clipped by 5 bases and J by 0 bases, with 13 bases between them. Germline CDR1 reads SEHNR; CDR2 reads FQNEAQ (reference sequence). The CDR3 is CASSPVGGMNTEAFF. CDR3 bases: TGTGCCAGCAGCCCCGTGGGGGGGATGAACACTGAAGCTTTCTTT.

This clone was detected only a few times. J is TRBJ1-2 and V is TRBV5-1; D uncertain. CDR1 SGHRS and CDR2 YFSETQ come from the germline V gene. This CDR3 spans 13 amino acids. Trimming left V 0 bases short and J 8 bases short, with 11 bases between. DNA for the CDR3: TGCGCCAGCAGCTTGGATCGGGGTGCCGGCTACACCTTC. Translation: CASSLDRGAGYTF.

This clone has only a few counts. The J gene is TRBJ2-7, the V gene TRBV7-6; 7 positions match TRBD1. Germline V gives CDR1 SGHVS, CDR2 FNYEAQ. This CDR3 comprises 13 residues. V was clipped by 1 base and J by 5 bases; unmatched bases: 2. The CDR3 DNA is TGTGCCAGCAGCTTAGGTCAGGGGGACGAGCAGTACTTC. This encodes CASSLGQGDEQYF.

This clone was detected a few times. This chain links TRBV30 with TRBJ2-6; no reliable D call. This CDR3 spans 14 amino acids. V lost 2 bases to trimming and J lost 4 bases, with 9 bases between them. In germline, CDR1 is GTSNPN, CDR2 SVGIG (reference sequence). CDR3 in amino acids: CAWSPHIGANVLTF. CDR3 DNA sequence: TGTGCCTGGAGTCCCCACATCGGGGCCAACGTCCTGACTTTC.

The chain is built from TRBV5-1 and TRBJ2-3; D might be TRBD2 (5 bases). The CDR3 has 15 residues. Deletions cut 0 bases from V and 1 base from J, with 9 bases between. CDR1 and CDR2 from the germline V gene are SGHRS and YFSETQ. The CDR3 DNA is TGCGCCAGCAGCTTGGAGGGTAGCGGCACAGATACGCAGTATTTT. Translated: CASSLEGSGTDTQYF.

This clone was observed a handful of times. The chain employs TRBV2 and TRBJ2-2, with unresolved D. CDR1 and CDR2 from the germline V gene are SNHLY and FYNNEI. CDR3 length: 12 amino acids. The V end lost 10 bases, the J end lost 4 bases, and 10 bases lay between the germline ends. The CDR3 is CATKKVTGELFF. DNA for the CDR3: TGTGCCACCAAGAAGGTCACCGGGGAGCTGTTTTTT.

V and J are TRBV7-2 and TRBJ1-1; D is unresolved. Germline values: CDR1 SGHTA, CDR2 FQGNSA. CDR3 length: 13 residues. Trimming took 1 base from V and 5 from J, leaving 8 bases between them. The CDR3 is CASSLGVGTEAFF. The CDR3 DNA follows: TGTGCCAGCAGCTTAGGGGTTGGTACTGAAGCTTTCTTT.

This clone was counted between two and nine times. The chain links TRBV10-3 to TRBJ2-2, with D possibly being TRBD1 (5 bases). Trimming stripped 10 bases from V and 0 bases from J, with 12 bases between. The germline gives CDR1 ENHRY, CDR2 SYGVKD. The CDR3 has 14 residues. This CDR3 reads CATLDSANTGELFF. CDR3 sequence (DNA): TGTGCCACCCTAGACAGCGCGAACACCGGGGAGCTGTTTTTT.

The chain carries TRBV27 and TRBJ2-3, with D perhaps matching TRBD1 (5 bases). The CDR3 totals 15 residues. The V and J ends lost 7 bases and 1 base respectively, with 15 bases between them. Germline V gene sequence: CDR1 MNHEY, CDR2 SMNVEV (reference sequence). Written as DNA, the CDR3 is TGTGCCAGCACCCCCGTGGGGCTGGGCACAGATACGCAGTATTTT. It specifies CASTPVGLGTDTQYF.

This clone was seen more than once but under ten times. V usage is TRBV10-3 and J usage is TRBJ2-1, with TRBD2 identical over 10 bases. V was pared by 7 bases and J by 5 bases, with 5 bases of the junction left unmatched. This CDR3 contains 14 residues. Germline assignment: CDR1 ENHRY and CDR2 SYGVKD. Here the CDR3 DNA reads TGTGCCATCACTCCTAGCGGGGGCCACAATGAGCAGTTCTTC. Encoded protein: CAITPSGGHNEQFF.